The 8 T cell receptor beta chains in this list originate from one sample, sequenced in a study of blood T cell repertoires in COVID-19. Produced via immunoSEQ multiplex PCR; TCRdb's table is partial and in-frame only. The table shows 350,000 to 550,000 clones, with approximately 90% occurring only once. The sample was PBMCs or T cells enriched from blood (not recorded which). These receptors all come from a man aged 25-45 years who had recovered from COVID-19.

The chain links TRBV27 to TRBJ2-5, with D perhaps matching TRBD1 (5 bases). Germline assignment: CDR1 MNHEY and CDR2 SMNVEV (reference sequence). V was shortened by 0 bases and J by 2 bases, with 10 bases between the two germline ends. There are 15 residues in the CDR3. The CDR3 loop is CASSLSSTAQETQYF. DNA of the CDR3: TGTGCCAGCAGTTTATCTTCGACAGCTCAAGAGACCCAGTACTTC.

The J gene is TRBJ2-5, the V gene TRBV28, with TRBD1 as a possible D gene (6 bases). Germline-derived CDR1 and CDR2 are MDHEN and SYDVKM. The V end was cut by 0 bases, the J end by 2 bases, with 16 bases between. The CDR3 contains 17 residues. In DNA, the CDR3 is TGTGCCAGCAGTTTATGGCCACAGGGAACTAATCAAGAGACCCAGTACTTC. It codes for CASSLWPQGTNQETQYF.

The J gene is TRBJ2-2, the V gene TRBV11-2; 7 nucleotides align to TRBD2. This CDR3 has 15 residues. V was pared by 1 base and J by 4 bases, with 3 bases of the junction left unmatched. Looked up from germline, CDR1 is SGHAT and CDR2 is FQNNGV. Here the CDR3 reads CASSLGAGPTGELFF. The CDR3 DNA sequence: TGTGCCAGCAGCTTAGGAGCGGGGCCCACCGGGGAGCTGTTTTTT.

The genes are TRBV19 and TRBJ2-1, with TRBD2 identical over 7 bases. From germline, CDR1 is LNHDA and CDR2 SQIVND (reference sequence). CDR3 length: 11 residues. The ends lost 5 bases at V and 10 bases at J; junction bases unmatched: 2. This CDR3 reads CASSGLGEQFF. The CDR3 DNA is TGTGCCAGTAGTGGACTAGGGGAGCAGTTCTTC. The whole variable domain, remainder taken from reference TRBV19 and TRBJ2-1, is DGGITQSPKYLFRKEGQNVTLSCEQNLNHDAMYWYRQDPGQGLRLIYYSQIVNDFQKGDIAEGYSVSREKKESFPLTVTSAQKNPTAFYLCASSGLGEQFFGPGTRLTVL.

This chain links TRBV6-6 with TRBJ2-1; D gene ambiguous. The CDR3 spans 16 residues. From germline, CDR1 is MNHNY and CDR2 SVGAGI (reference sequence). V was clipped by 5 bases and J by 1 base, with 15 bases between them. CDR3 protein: CASSPGSPPSYNEQFF. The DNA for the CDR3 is TGTGCCAGCAGTCCAGGATCGCCACCTTCCTACAATGAGCAGTTCTTC.

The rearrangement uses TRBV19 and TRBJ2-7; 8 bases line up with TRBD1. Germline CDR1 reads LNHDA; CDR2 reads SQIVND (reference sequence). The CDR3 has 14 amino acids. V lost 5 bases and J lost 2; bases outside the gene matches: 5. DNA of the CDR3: TGTGCCAGTAGTTTCCAGGGGGCCGCCTACGAGCAGTACTTC. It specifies CASSFQGAAYEQYF.

The CDR3 region has the DNA TGTGCCAGCAGTGAGGCACAGGGACTAGGCTACACCTTC. This encodes CASSEAQGLGYTF. The V and J genes are TRBV6-1 and TRBJ1-2; TRBD1 might be the D (6 bases). The V gene's germline CDR1 is MNHNS and CDR2 SASEGT. This CDR3 comprises 13 residues. Trimming took 3 bases from V and 8 from J, leaving 13 bases between them.

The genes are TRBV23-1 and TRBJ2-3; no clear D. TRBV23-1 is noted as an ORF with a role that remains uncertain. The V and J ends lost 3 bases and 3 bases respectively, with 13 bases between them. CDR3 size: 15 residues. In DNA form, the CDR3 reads TGCGCCAGCAGTCAGCCAGGTAAGCTTACAGATACGCAGTATTTT. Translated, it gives CASSQPGKLTDTQYF.